Listed here are 25 T cell receptor beta chains from one sample, sequenced in a study of PD-L1 blockade in urothelial cancer (TCRdb year 2017). In light of the paper, this sample's time point label describes: pretreatment peripheral blood. The library was made by the immunoSEQ multiplex PCR assay. In its TCRdb copy, this immuneACCESS table keeps in-frame sequences only and misses some clones. Where compared with another copy, unresolved V genes explain less than half of these, and the others have no known cause. This sample has fewer than 65,000 clones in its table, and about 80% of those were observed once. The top ten clonotypes cover roughly 3.3% of the sample. The sample consisted of PBMCs, taken around atezolizumab (anti-PD-L1) treatment. Receptors were obtained from a man in his 70s with urothelial cancer.

The chain couples TRBV4-3 to TRBJ1-1, with unresolved D. The germline V gene encodes CDR1 LGHNA and CDR2 YSLEER. This CDR3 comprises 15 residues. Trimming left V 4 bases short and J 0 bases short, with 12 bases between. The CDR3 nucleotides read TGCGCCAGCAGCCCCACCGTGGCAGTGAACACTGAAGCTTTCTTT. This sequence encodes CASSPTVAVNTEAFF.

This rearrangement joins TRBV7-2 to TRBJ1-1, with no clear D. The germline V and J ends were trimmed by 3 bases and 6 bases, with 5 bases remaining between them. The CDR3 length is 11 residues. CDR1 is SGHTA, CDR2 FQGNSA, per germline. CDR3 protein: CASSFRAEAFF. The CDR3 nucleotides are TGTGCCAGCAGCTTTCGCGCTGAAGCTTTCTTT.

The CDR3 DNA reads as TGTGCCAGCAGCCAAGGCTCCCAACTAGCGCGAGCCTACGAGCAGTACTTC. Amino acid sequence: CASSQGSQLARAYEQYF. V and J are TRBV4-2 and TRBJ2-7, with TRBD2 matching 7 bases. The trim removed 1 base at V and 2 bases at J, leaving 11 bases unmatched. This CDR3 contains 17 residues. Per germline, CDR1 LGHNA and CDR2 YNFKEQ.

This chain uses TRBV5-4 with TRBJ2-2, with 7 bases matching TRBD2. The CDR3 extends over 16 amino acids. Losses at the gene ends were 4 bases for V and 7 bases for J; bases not matched to a gene: 13. Germline CDR1 reads SGHNT; CDR2 reads YYREEE (reference sequence). The CDR3: CASSPSSGAFDGELFF. The DNA for the CDR3 is TGTGCCAGCAGCCCTTCCAGCGGGGCGTTCGACGGGGAGCTGTTTTTT.

CDR3 loop: CASSFGSGGQETQYF. The CDR3 coding sequence is TGTGCCAGCAGTTTCGGCTCGGGGGGTCAAGAGACCCAGTACTTC. This chain joins TRBV6-5 and TRBJ2-5; 7 positions agree with TRBD2. CDR1 and CDR2 (germline): MNHEY, SVGAGI. This CDR3 contains 15 residues. Losses at the gene ends were 4 bases for V and 2 bases for J; bases not matched to a gene: 7.

The chain uses TRBV7-2 and TRBJ1-4; 7 nucleotides align to TRBD1. V shed 8 bases and J 6 bases; nucleotides not matched to a gene: 6. Germline CDR1 and CDR2: SGHTA and FQGNSA. The CDR3 runs 13 residues. CDR3 sequence reads: CASSRGRDEKLFF. The CDR3 nucleotides are TGTGCCAGCTCGAGGGGGCGGGATGAAAAACTGTTTTTT.

Only a few counts were recorded for this clone. This sequence joins TRBV4-3 and TRBJ1-1; D perhaps matches TRBD1 (6 bases). CDR1 LGHNA and CDR2 YSLEER come from the germline V gene. The CDR3 totals 16 residues. Trimming pared 1 base from V and 6 bases from J, leaving 18 bases between. CDR3 region: CASSQVFRGQGAEAFF. The CDR3 DNA sequence: TGCGCCAGCAGCCAAGTTTTCAGGGGACAAGGCGCTGAAGCTTTCTTT.

This clone has only a few counts. The V gene is TRBV4-2, the J gene TRBJ1-3; 7 bases align to TRBD1. In germline, CDR1 is LGHNA, CDR2 YNFKEQ. The ends lost 8 bases at V and 0 bases at J; junction bases unmatched: 4. The CDR3 is 14 residues long. The chain's CDR3 is CASADRSSGNTIYF. Here the CDR3 DNA reads TGTGCCAGCGCGGACAGGAGCTCTGGAAACACCATATATTTT.

The V call is TRBV28, the J call TRBJ2-1, with TRBD2 identical over 7 bases. The length of the CDR3 is 14 residues. V was clipped by 4 bases and J by 7 bases; unmatched bases: 7. CDR1 and CDR2 (germline): MDHEN, SYDVKM. Here the CDR3 reads CASSSGGRRNEQFF. The CDR3 DNA reads TGTGCCAGCAGTTCGGGAGGTAGGAGAAATGAGCAGTTCTTC.

This clone was observed a single time. This chain joins TRBV6-1 and TRBJ2-7, with 10 nucleotides matching TRBD1. Germline CDR1 reads MNHNS; CDR2 reads SASEGT. Germline trimming cut 4 bases from V and 9 bases from J; bases unmatched to any gene: 18. This CDR3 has 17 residues. DNA for the CDR3: TGTGCCAGCAGTGTTGAGGGACGGACAGGGGGTAAATTCGCGCAGTACTTC. Amino acids: CASSVEGRTGGKFAQYF.

The chain combines TRBV7-2 with TRBJ1-2; D remains ambiguous. The germline gives CDR1 SGHTA, CDR2 FQGNSA. CDR3 length: 13 residues. V lost 1 base to trimming and J lost 7 bases, with 10 bases between them. CDR3 coding DNA: TGTGCCAGCAGCTTAGGGGCCGTTTTTGGCTACACCTTC. Translating it yields CASSLGAVFGYTF.

The chain couples TRBV2 to TRBJ1-5; 9 bases map to TRBD1. This CDR3 spans 14 amino acids. Germline V lookup: CDR1 SNHLY, CDR2 FYNNEI. The V gene end was trimmed by 5 bases and the J gene end by 9 bases; junction bases not matched to a gene: 8. The CDR3 sequence: CASSPGQGVWPQHF. For the CDR3, the DNA is TGTGCCAGCAGTCCGGGACAGGGAGTTTGGCCCCAGCATTTT.

V and J are TRBV6-5 and TRBJ2-3; 8 nucleotides agree with TRBD1. V shed 7 bases and J 7 bases; nucleotides not matched to a gene: 4. Per germline, CDR1 MNHEY and CDR2 SVGAGI. This CDR3 has 12 residues. The CDR3 nucleotides are TGTGCCAGCACAGGGGGCGGGCATACGCAGTATTTT. It encodes CASTGGGHTQYF.

This sequence joins TRBV4-2 and TRBJ2-2; D may be TRBD1 (5 bases). Germline V gives CDR1 LGHNA, CDR2 YNFKEQ. This CDR3 contains 16 residues. Trimming took off 0 bases at V and 7 bases at J, with 15 bases between the two ends. CDR3 amino acids: CASSQEGLAVGGELFF. CDR3 coding DNA: TGTGCCAGCAGCCAAGAGGGGCTCGCAGTAGGCGGGGAGCTGTTTTTT.

This rearrangement joins TRBV6-6 to TRBJ2-3, with 9 bases fitting TRBD2. With V trimmed by 6 bases and J by 5 bases, 12 bases remained unmatched. This CDR3 is built from 16 residues. Germline assignment: CDR1 MNHNY and CDR2 SVGAGI (reference sequence). This CDR3 reads CASREGLAASQDTQYF. CDR3 bases: TGTGCCAGCAGGGAGGGACTAGCAGCCTCTCAAGATACGCAGTATTTT.

The rearrangement joins TRBV5-1 to TRBJ2-7; the D gene is possibly TRBD2 (8 bases). The CDR3 has 19 amino acids. The ends were cut back, 0 bases at V and 5 bases at J, with 27 bases in the middle. Germline-derived CDR1 and CDR2 are SGHRS and YFSETQ. The CDR3 sequence: CASSLGRTGTSGQDNEQYF. Here the CDR3 DNA reads TGCGCCAGCAGCTTGGGTCGGACAGGTACTAGCGGCCAAGACAACGAGCAGTACTTC. The whole variable domain, remainder taken from reference TRBV5-1 and TRBJ2-7, is KAGVTQTPRYLIKTRGQQVTLSCSPISGHRSVSWYQQTPGQGLQFLFEYFSETQRNKGNFPGRFSGRQFSNSRSEMNVSTLELGDSALYLCASSLGRTGTSGQDNEQYFGPGTRLTVT.

CDR3 amino acids: CASMAGGQGGSEQFF. The CDR3 nucleotides read TGTGCCAGCATGGCGGGTGGGCAGGGGGGAAGTGAGCAGTTCTTC. The chain recombines TRBV28 with TRBJ2-1; D might be TRBD1 (7 bases). V lost 7 bases and J 9 bases, leaving 22 bases between the germline ends. The germline CDR1 and CDR2 sequences are MDHEN and SYDVKM. CDR3 length: 15 residues.

This rearrangement joins TRBV9 to TRBJ2-5; perhaps TRBD2 as D (5 bases). Germline V gene data show CDR1 as SGDLS and CDR2 as YYNGEE. V shed 3 bases and J shed 4 bases, with 16 bases lying between them. The CDR3 totals 15 residues. Here the CDR3 DNA reads TGTGCCAGCAGCGAACTAGGAGTCTCCCGAGAGACCCAGTACTTC. The encoded protein is CASSELGVSRETQYF.

The chain has TRBV28 and TRBJ1-2; 11 positions match TRBD1. J was trimmed by 6 bases and V by 5 bases; bases with no gene match: 8. CDR1 is MDHEN, CDR2 SYDVKM, per germline. The CDR3 runs 15 residues. The CDR3 nucleotides are TGTGCCAGCAGTGCCCCGGGACAGGGGGTAGATGGCTACACCTTC. Residues: CASSAPGQGVDGYTF.

The J gene is TRBJ1-2, the V gene TRBV29-1; TRBD1 agrees at 7 bases. V shed 4 bases, J shed 5 bases, and the junction held 10 bases outside the gene matches. In germline, CDR1 is SQVTM, CDR2 ANQGSEA. The CDR3 is 14 residues long. Here the CDR3 DNA reads TGCAGCGTTGCGTACGAGACAGGGCGGTATGGCTACACCTTC. Encoded protein: CSVAYETGRYGYTF.

To note about this clone: The junction differs from germline at one of its ends, possibly a read error. The chain couples TRBV5-8 to TRBJ2-1, with D possibly TRBD1 on 6 matching bases. This CDR3 has 11 amino acids. The germline gives CDR1 SGHTS, CDR2 YDEGEE. The CDR3 spells CASSLVGGAIF. The DNA for the CDR3 is TGTGCCAGCAGCTTGGTTGGGGGCGCGATCTTC.

V gene TRBV5-1 combines with J gene TRBJ2-5; 13 bases line up with TRBD2. The CDR3 loop spans 17 amino acids. Germline V gene data show CDR1 as SGHRS and CDR2 as YFSETQ. J gave up 2 bases and V 3 bases, and 7 bases lay outside the gene matches. The CDR3 DNA is TGCGCCAGCAGCTCAAGGACTAGCGGGGGTTGGCAAGAGACCCAGTACTTC. Translation: CASSSRTSGGWQETQYF.

This clone was seen a few times. The chain couples TRBV9 to TRBJ1-5; TRBD1 aligns across 7 bases. CDR3 length: 14 amino acids. Germline V lookup: CDR1 SGDLS, CDR2 YYNGEE. The J segment lost 2 bases and the V segment lost 3 bases, leaving 2 bases of the junction unmatched. In nucleotides, the CDR3 is TGTGCCAGCAGCGGCGGGACAGGCAATCAGCCCCAGCATTTT. As protein: CASSGGTGNQPQHF. Drawing the rest from reference TRBV9 and TRBJ1-5, the complete variable domain is DSGVTQTPKHLITATGQRVTLRCSPRSGDLSVYWYQQSLDQGLQFLIQYYNGEERAKGNILERFSAQQFPDLHSELNLSSLELGDSALYFCASSGGTGNQPQHFGDGTRLSIL.

The chain employs TRBV5-5 and TRBJ2-7, with D perhaps matching TRBD2 (6 bases). From germline, CDR1 is SGHKS and CDR2 YYEKEE (reference sequence). The CDR3 is 13 residues long. V was cut by 4 bases and J by 5 bases, with 13 bases left in between. DNA for the CDR3: TGTGCCAGCAGCGGAGGAGGGGAGAACGAGCAGTACTTC. Translated, it gives CASSGGGENEQYF.

The chain joins TRBV4-2 to TRBJ1-5; D gene uncertain. This CDR3 spans 14 amino acids. Germline CDR1 reads LGHNA; CDR2 reads YNFKEQ. Deletions cut 0 bases from V and 4 bases from J, with 7 bases between. CDR3 protein: CASSQESGNQPQHF. The CDR3 nucleotides are TGTGCCAGCAGCCAAGAATCCGGGAATCAGCCCCAGCATTTT.